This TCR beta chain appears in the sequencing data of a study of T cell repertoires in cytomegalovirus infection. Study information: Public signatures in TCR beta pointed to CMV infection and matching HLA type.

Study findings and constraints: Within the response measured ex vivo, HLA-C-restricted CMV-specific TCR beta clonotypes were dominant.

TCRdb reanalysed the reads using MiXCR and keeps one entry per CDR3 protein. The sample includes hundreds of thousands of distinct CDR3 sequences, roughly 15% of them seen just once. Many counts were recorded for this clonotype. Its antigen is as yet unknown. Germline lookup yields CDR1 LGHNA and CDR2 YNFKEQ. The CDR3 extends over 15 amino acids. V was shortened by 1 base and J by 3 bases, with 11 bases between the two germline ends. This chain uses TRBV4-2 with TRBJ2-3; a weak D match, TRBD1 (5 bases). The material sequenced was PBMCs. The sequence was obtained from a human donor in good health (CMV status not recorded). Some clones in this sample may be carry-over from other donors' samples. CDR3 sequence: CASSQAGFPTDTQYF. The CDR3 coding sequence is TGTGCCAGCAGCCAAGCAGGGTTCCCGACAGATACGCAGTATTTT.